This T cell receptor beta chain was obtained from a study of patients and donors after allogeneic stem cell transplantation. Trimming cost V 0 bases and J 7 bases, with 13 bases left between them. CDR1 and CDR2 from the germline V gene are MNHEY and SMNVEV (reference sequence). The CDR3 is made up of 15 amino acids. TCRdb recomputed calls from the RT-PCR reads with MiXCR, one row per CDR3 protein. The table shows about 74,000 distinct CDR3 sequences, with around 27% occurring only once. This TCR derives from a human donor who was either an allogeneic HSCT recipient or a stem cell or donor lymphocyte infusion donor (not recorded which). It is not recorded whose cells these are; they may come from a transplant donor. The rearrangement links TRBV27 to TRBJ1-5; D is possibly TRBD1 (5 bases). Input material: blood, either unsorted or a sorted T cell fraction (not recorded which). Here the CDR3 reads CASSLSVGGSQPQHF. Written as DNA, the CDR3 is TGTGCCAGCAGTTTATCGGTGGGGGGTAGCCAGCCCCAGCATTTT.